These 21 T cell receptor beta chains were sequenced from one sample in a study of cytomegalovirus exposure and HLA in healthy donors (dated 2017 in TCRdb). The method behind the library was the immunoSEQ multiplex PCR assay. For the multiplex PCR, a mixture combining 60 forward primers for TCR Vbeta segments and 13 reverse primers for TCR Jbeta segments was used. TCRdb holds this immuneACCESS table with in-frame rearrangements only. Some clones are missing; in checked studies, unresolved V genes explain under half, and the rest has no known cause. The sample table holds some 200,000 clones, of which about 80% were seen once. About 2.2% of the sample comes from the top ten. Source material: PBMCs. The source of these receptors is a woman aged 25 to 39 in good health and CMV-seronegative.

The rearrangement links TRBV30 to TRBJ2-7, with unresolved D. CDR3 length equals 15 residues. V lost 3 bases to trimming and J lost 2 bases, with 17 bases between them. Germline assignment: CDR1 GTSNPN and CDR2 SVGIG (reference sequence). DNA of the CDR3: TGTGCCTGGAGCCCCCCTTCGGCGGATCCCTACGAGCAGTACTTC. It codes for CAWSPPSADPYEQYF.

The chain carries TRBV2 and TRBJ1-4; no clear D gene. Germline lookup yields CDR1 SNHLY and CDR2 FYNNEI. This CDR3 comprises 14 residues. Trimming shortened V by 3 bases and J by 5 bases, and 10 bases separated the two germline ends. CDR3: CASSEGSGNEKLFF. The CDR3 DNA reads TGTGCCAGCAGTGAGGGCAGCGGAAATGAAAAACTGTTTTTT.

This clone turned up a few times. The V call is TRBV10-3, the J call TRBJ2-2; D possibly corresponds to TRBD1 (5 bases). Trimming pared 6 bases from V and 7 bases from J, leaving 12 bases between. The CDR3 has 13 amino acids. Germline CDR1 is ENHRY and CDR2 is SYGVKD. The CDR3 DNA reads as TGTGCCATCAGAGAACAGGTCGGCGGGGAGCTGTTTTTT. This encodes CAIREQVGGELFF.

The V gene is TRBV4-1, the J gene TRBJ2-4, with a weak D call TRBD2 (5 bases). Per germline, CDR1 MGHRA and CDR2 YSYEKL. This CDR3 has 19 amino acids. V gave up 0 bases and J gave up 2 bases, with 20 bases separating them. CDR3 in DNA: TGCGCCAGCAGCCAAGACCACCCCGGACTCTTAGCTCCCAAAAACATTCAGTACTTC. Translation: CASSQDHPGLLAPKNIQYF.

The chain employs TRBV6-5 and TRBJ2-7; TRBD1 might be the D (6 bases). V lost 5 bases and J lost 0, with 11 bases in between. The CDR3 spans 14 residues. The germline CDR1 and CDR2 sequences are MNHEY and SVGAGI. CDR3 loop: CASSRTEISYEQYF. As DNA, the CDR3 is TGTGCCAGCAGTCGGACAGAAATCTCCTACGAGCAGTACTTC.

This sequence joins TRBV9 and TRBJ2-6, with D perhaps TRBD1 (6 bases). Germline V gene sequence: CDR1 SGDLS, CDR2 YYNGEE. Trimming cost V 4 bases and J 4 bases, with 15 bases left between them. This CDR3 has 16 amino acids. The CDR3 spells CASSPTTGSGANVLTF. CDR3 DNA sequence: TGTGCCAGCAGCCCGACAACAGGGTCAGGGGCCAACGTCCTGACTTTC.

This chain joins TRBV9 and TRBJ1-5; no definite D call. V was clipped by 0 bases and J by 2 bases, with 6 bases between them. The germline V gene has CDR1 SGDLS and CDR2 YYNGEE. CDR3 length: 14 residues. The CDR3 loop is CASSVGAGNQPQHF. DNA of the CDR3: TGTGCCAGCAGCGTAGGGGCCGGCAATCAGCCCCAGCATTTT.

The V and J genes are TRBV4-2 and TRBJ2-6, with 10 bases matching TRBD1. This CDR3 contains 18 residues. Germline CDR1 is LGHNA and CDR2 is YNFKEQ. V shed 1 base and J 3 bases; nucleotides not matched to a gene: 6. The CDR3 DNA reads as TGTGCCAGCAGCCAAGCCGGGACAGGGGCTGTTGGGGCCAACGTCCTGACTTTC. Protein sequence: CASSQAGTGAVGANVLTF.

This sequence joins TRBV18 and TRBJ1-5; the match to TRBD1 covers 9 bases. The germline gives CDR1 KGHSH, CDR2 LQKENI. Trimming took 3 bases from V and 7 from J; bases not matched to a gene: 4. The length of the CDR3 is 14 residues. The CDR3 DNA is TGTGCCAGCTCACCGGGACAGGGCAGGCAGCCCCAGCATTTT. Translation gives CASSPGQGRQPQHF.

The chain combines TRBV30 with TRBJ2-2; TRBD2 matches 9 bases. This CDR3 spans 16 amino acids. V lost 4 bases, J lost 5 bases, and 11 bases stayed unmatched. The germline gives CDR1 GTSNPN, CDR2 SVGIG (reference sequence). The CDR3 DNA is TGTGCCTGGAATAATGCTAAGCTAGCGGGAACCGGGGAGCTGTTTTTT. It yields the protein CAWNNAKLAGTGELFF.

The chain carries TRBV28 and TRBJ2-7; 10 positions match TRBD1. The J segment lost 0 bases and the V segment lost 2 bases, leaving 7 bases of the junction unmatched. The CDR3 has 17 residues. Germline V gives CDR1 MDHEN, CDR2 SYDVKM. CDR3 nucleotide sequence: TGTGCCAGCAGTTTACCCCCGACAGGGGGCTCCTCCTACGAGCAGTACTTC. Encoded protein: CASSLPPTGGSSYEQYF. Variable domain in full (rest from reference TRBV28 and TRBJ2-7): DVKVTQSSRYLVKRTGEKVFLECVQDMDHENMFWYRQDPGLGLRLIYFSYDVKMKEKGDIPEGYSVSREKKERFSLILESASTNQTSMYLCASSLPPTGGSSYEQYFGPGTRLTVT.

The chain employs TRBV7-9 and TRBJ2-3; 8 bases fit TRBD2. With V trimmed by 6 bases and J by 4 bases, 15 bases remained unmatched. There are 17 residues in the CDR3. The germline CDR1 and CDR2 sequences are SEHNR and FQNEAQ (reference sequence). CDR3 sequence (DNA): TGTGCCAGCAGGACCGGGGGGGGCGGGCCGCGGGCAGATACGCAGTATTTT. Its protein is CASRTGGGGPRADTQYF.

CDR3 in amino acids: CASSLVRGSTDTQYF. The CDR3 DNA reads TGTGCCAGCAGCTTAGTACGGGGAAGCACAGATACGCAGTATTTT. The chain uses TRBV11-2 and TRBJ2-3; a weak D match, TRBD2 (5 bases). Germline V gene data show CDR1 as SGHAT and CDR2 as FQNNGV. V was clipped by 1 base and J by 0 bases, with 8 bases between them. The CDR3 is made up of 15 amino acids.

J is TRBJ2-1 and V is TRBV7-2; D uncertain. Germline-derived CDR1 and CDR2 are SGHTA and FQGNSA. Trimming pared 5 bases from V and 0 bases from J, leaving 5 bases between. The CDR3 is 13 amino acids. This chain's CDR3 is CASSPSSYNEQFF. CDR3 DNA: TGTGCCAGCAGCCCGAGCTCCTACAATGAGCAGTTCTTC.

V is TRBV27 and J is TRBJ2-7; 9 bases are shared with TRBD1. The CDR3 has 21 amino acids. Germline-derived CDR1 and CDR2 are MNHEY and SMNVEV (reference sequence). V lost 6 bases and J lost 1; bases outside the gene matches: 25. DNA of the CDR3: TGTGCCAGCAGCCAAAGGGGAACCGGGACAGGGAGCCTTAAGCGGTCCTACGAGCAGTACTTC. This gives the protein CASSQRGTGTGSLKRSYEQYF.

V usage is TRBV28 and J usage is TRBJ1-5; 10 bases are shared with TRBD1. The CDR3 runs 16 residues. Germline values: CDR1 MDHEN, CDR2 SYDVKM. The trim removed 3 bases at V and 4 bases at J, leaving 6 bases unmatched. The CDR3 region has the DNA TGTGCCAGCAGTTTTTATGGGACAGGGGATAATCAGCCCCAGCATTTT. Its translation: CASSFYGTGDNQPQHF.

The V gene is TRBV28, the J gene TRBJ1-4; 8 bases are a match to TRBD1. The germline V gene has CDR1 MDHEN and CDR2 SYDVKM. V shed 4 bases and J 7 bases; nucleotides not matched to a gene: 5. CDR3 length equals 14 residues. The CDR3, as DNA: TGTGCCAGCAGTTCAAACAGGGGGTTTGAAAAACTGTTTTTT. This encodes CASSSNRGFEKLFF.

This clone turned up a few times. The rearrangement joins TRBV10-3 to TRBJ1-4; 8 bases are a match to TRBD1. This CDR3 region has 18 residues. Germline-derived CDR1 and CDR2 are ENHRY and SYGVKD. V lost 5 bases and J lost 0; bases outside the gene matches: 11. Written as DNA, the CDR3 is TGTGCCATCAGTAGAAACTCCGGGACAGGATCAACTAATGAAAAACTGTTTTTT. Protein sequence: CAISRNSGTGSTNEKLFF.

This clone showed up just once. The CDR3 reads CASSLEPGTSYGYTF. The CDR3 DNA follows: TGTGCCAGCAGCTTAGAGCCGGGGACTAGCTATGGCTACACCTTC. This chain uses TRBV7-9 with TRBJ1-2, with a possible D match to TRBD1 (5 bases). Trimming removed 1 base from V and 4 bases from J, with 13 bases in between. The germline V gene has CDR1 SEHNR and CDR2 FQNEAQ (reference sequence). The CDR3 has 15 residues.

As for this clone: Other DNA sequences in this sample translate to the same CDR3. The chain is built from TRBV11-3 and TRBJ2-1; 8 bases map to TRBD2. Trimming took 1 base from V and 3 from J; bases not matched to a gene: 2. Germline values: CDR1 SGHNT, CDR2 YENEEA. The CDR3 consists of 15 residues. The CDR3 here is CASSLAGGIYNEQFF. The CDR3 coding sequence is TGTGCCAGCAGCTTAGCGGGGGGGATCTACAATGAGCAGTTCTTC.

Here the CDR3 reads CASIQGEGNTIYF. The CDR3 DNA sequence: TGTGCCAGCATTCAGGGTGAGGGAAACACCATATATTTT. V gene TRBV2 combines with J gene TRBJ1-3; D is possibly TRBD1 (5 bases). Germline CDR1 and CDR2: SNHLY and FYNNEI. Trimming shortened V by 7 bases and J by 4 bases, and 11 bases separated the two germline ends. This CDR3 has 13 residues.